The 3 T cell receptor beta chains below all came from one sample that was sequenced in a study of cytomegalovirus exposure and HLA in healthy donors. Use of 60 Vbeta and 13 Jbeta primers characterized the PCR. Profiled with immunoSEQ multiplex PCR; TCRdb holds only in-frame clones, not every one. The sample has over 100,000 clones; roughly 76% are singletons. The sample was PBMCs. These receptor sequences come from a woman in her forties or fifties in good health and CMV-seropositive.

V and J are TRBV5-1 and TRBJ1-6; D might be TRBD1 (6 bases). In germline, CDR1 is SGHRS, CDR2 YFSETQ. The V end was cut by 0 bases, the J end by 5 bases, with 6 bases between. This CDR3 is built from 14 residues. The chain's CDR3 is CASSLDRDNSPLHF. The CDR3 region has the DNA TGCGCCAGCAGCTTGGACAGGGATAATTCACCCCTCCACTTT.

This sequence joins TRBV7-5 and TRBJ2-5; no check of the table's D call, TRBD2, against the DNA was made. TRBV7-5 is an annotated pseudogene. CDR3 size: 13 residues. The CDR3 reads CARRRIPKETQYF. CDR3 DNA sequence: TGTGCCAGAAGAAGAATTCCTAAAGAGACCCAGTACTTC.

This sequence joins TRBV11-2 and TRBJ2-1; 11 bases agree with TRBD2. CDR3 length: 16 amino acids. Germline CDR1 reads SGHAT; CDR2 reads FQNNGV. The V segment lost 6 bases and the J segment 9 bases; nucleotides outside the gene matches: 13. The CDR3 coding sequence is TGTGCCAGCAGGTCGGTAGCGGGGGGGCCGGGAGGTGAGCAGTTCTTC. It encodes CASRSVAGGPGGEQFF.